One and the same sample provided the 32 T cell receptor beta chains below, sequenced in a study of blood T cells in healthy people across ages. With a J-beta primer mix and a sample-barcoded 5' primer, a second PCR ran about 7 to 11 cycles. In TCRdb, the 5' RACE reads were re-called with MiXCR into one record per CDR3 protein. The repertoire holds 1.5 million to 2 million distinct CDR3 sequences, with roughly 27% as singletons. The sequenced sample consisted of blood. The source of these receptors is a woman aged 25 to 45 in good health.

The chain's CDR3 is CASSLALENTIYF. The CDR3 DNA sequence: TGTGCCAGCAGTTTGGCCCTAGAGAACACCATATATTTT. This chain uses TRBV12-3 or TRBV12-4 with TRBJ1-3, with no clear D. V dropped 3 bases and J dropped 7 bases, with 10 bases sitting between them. The CDR3 covers 13 residues.

Comment on this clonotype: Relative to the germline gene, one junction end is altered; a read error may explain this. V usage is TRBV3-1 and J usage is TRBJ2-4; 7 positions match TRBD2. CDR3 size: 11 residues. CDR1 is LGHDT, CDR2 YNNKEL, per germline (reference sequence). In nucleotides, the CDR3 is TGTGCCAGCAGGGGCGTTAGGGACTACCACTTC. Amino acids: CASRGVRDYHF.

V usage is TRBV6-2 or TRBV6-3 and J usage is TRBJ2-1; no clear D gene. This CDR3 is built from 13 residues. Germline V gene sequence: CDR1 MNHEY, CDR2 SVGEGT. V was clipped by 7 bases and J by 3 bases, with 10 bases between them. This chain's CDR3 is CASKVEIYNEQFF. The DNA for the CDR3 is TGTGCCAGCAAAGTAGAGATCTACAATGAGCAGTTCTTC.

This rearrangement joins TRBV7-2 to TRBJ1-5, with a weak D call TRBD1 (5 bases). Germline CDR1 and CDR2: SGHTA and FQGNSA. V shed 1 base and J shed 5 bases, with 15 bases lying between them. This CDR3 has 16 amino acids. This CDR3 is CASSLDGRAMYQPQHF. The CDR3 DNA reads as TGTGCCAGCAGCTTAGACGGCAGGGCCATGTATCAGCCCCAGCATTTT.

In its sample, this clonotype was seen a few times. V gene TRBV27 combines with J gene TRBJ2-1; 10 bases are a match to TRBD1. J lost 6 bases, V lost 5 bases, and 7 bases had no gene match. CDR3 length: 15 residues. Germline values: CDR1 MNHEY, CDR2 SMNVEV (reference sequence). The CDR3 DNA is TGTGCCAGCAGTACCCGACAGGGGGCGGCCAATGAGCAGTTCTTC. Amino acids: CASSTRQGAANEQFF.

V usage is TRBV2 and J usage is TRBJ1-1; D uncertain. Germline-derived CDR1 and CDR2 are SNHLY and FYNNEI. With 6 bases removed from V and 3 bases from J, the gap between germline ends came to 5 bases. This CDR3 spans 11 amino acids. The CDR3 nucleotides read TGTGCCAGCAGATTAGACACTGAAGCTTTCTTT. This sequence encodes CASRLDTEAFF.

With regard to this clonotype: This sequence may be a read error, since a much larger clone differs from it by one base. The chain couples TRBV6-2 or TRBV6-3 to TRBJ2-7; maybe TRBD2 (6 bases). There are 10 residues in the CDR3. Germline values: CDR1 MNHEY, CDR2 SVGEGT. The CDR3 loop is CTSGSGEQYF. The CDR3 nucleotides are TGTACCAGCGGGTCGGGGGAGCAGTACTTC.

The V call is TRBV9, the J call TRBJ2-7; D may be TRBD2 (6 bases). The DNA end is a closer match to TRBJ2-5, so the J assignment may be wrong. This CDR3 is built from 18 residues. Looked up from germline, CDR1 is SGDLS and CDR2 is YYNGEE. CDR3 amino acids: CASSVGRSSEVLQETQYF. The CDR3 DNA reads as TGTGCCAGCAGCGTGGGGAGGAGTAGCGAGGTATTACAAGAGACCCAGTACTTC.

Many counts were recorded for this clonotype. V gene TRBV11-2 combines with J gene TRBJ2-7; the D gene is possibly TRBD2 (6 bases). The V end was cut by 5 bases, the J end by 7 bases, with 21 bases between. The CDR3 totals 15 residues. CDR1 is SGHAT, CDR2 FQNNGV, per germline. The CDR3 here is CASSKINAGSREQYF. CDR3 nucleotides: TGTGCCAGCAGCAAGATAAATGCGGGGTCTCGGGAGCAGTACTTC.

The sample holds many counts of this clonotype. V is TRBV20-1 and J is TRBJ2-1, with D uncertain. The CDR3 loop spans 16 amino acids. Germline CDR1 and CDR2: DFQATT and SNEGSKA (reference sequence). V dropped 1 base and J dropped 7 bases, with 20 bases sitting between them. The CDR3 region has the DNA TGCAGTGCTAGAGCACGCTCACCGCTACCCGCAAATGAGCAGTTCTTC. Residues: CSARARSPLPANEQFF.

CDR3 sequence reads: CASSQVAGGGPAHRETQYF. For the CDR3, the DNA is TGTGCCAGCAGCCAAGTGGCCGGGGGGGGTCCGGCGCATCGCGAGACCCAGTACTTC. V usage is TRBV3-1 and J usage is TRBJ2-5; 8 bases match TRBD2. V trimming: 1 base; J trimming: 5 bases; junction bases outside the gene matches: 18. Germline CDR1 is LGHDT and CDR2 is YNNKEL (reference sequence). The CDR3 is 19 residues long.

This clonotype showed up just once. The J gene is TRBJ1-1, the V gene TRBV29-1; 7 nucleotides align to TRBD1. CDR3 length: 14 residues. Germline CDR1 and CDR2: SQVTM and ANQGSEA. The CDR3 DNA sequence: TGCAGTAGTAAGGGGGCTTCATGGGACACTGAAGCTTTCTTT. Residues: CSSKGASWDTEAFF.

This clonotype showed up just a few times. This sequence joins TRBV4-3 and TRBJ2-3; weak D call: TRBD1 (6 bases). The CDR3 length is 16 residues. Germline CDR1 reads LGHNA; CDR2 reads YSLEER. V was clipped by 3 bases and J by 3 bases, with 16 bases between them. CDR3 DNA sequence: TGCGCCAGCAGCCAGTTAACAGGGTTCGGGACAGATACGCAGTATTTT. Its translation: CASSQLTGFGTDTQYF.

The table lists this clonotype with a few counts. V usage is TRBV5-1 and J usage is TRBJ2-3, with a tentative D call TRBD2 (5 bases). Trimming took off 3 bases at V and 4 bases at J, with 15 bases between the two ends. CDR1 is SGHRS and CDR2 is YFSETQ in the germline V gene. CDR3 length equals 15 residues. The CDR3 is CASSWTLGNADTQYF. CDR3 in DNA: TGCGCCAGCAGCTGGACTCTCGGTAATGCAGATACGCAGTATTTT.

This chain connects TRBV12-5 to TRBJ2-5; 9 nucleotides align to TRBD2. The J call may be in error: the DNA end matches TRBJ2-1 better. The CDR3 is made up of 15 amino acids. In germline, CDR1 is LGHNT, CDR2 FRNRAP. In nucleotides, the CDR3 is TGTGCTAGTGGTTTCGTAGCGGGAGTCCAAGAGACCCAGTTCTTC. Its protein product is CASGFVAGVQETQFF.

The chain links TRBV7-2 to TRBJ2-2; 13 nucleotides agree with TRBD2. CDR1 and CDR2 (germline): SGHTA, FQGNSA. After removal of 4 bases from V and 6 bases from J, the junction contained 5 bases not matched to a gene. The CDR3 is 16 residues long. CDR3: CASSYGLAGVAGELFF. CDR3 sequence (DNA): TGTGCCAGCAGCTACGGACTAGCGGGAGTGGCCGGGGAGCTGTTTTTT. Based on the CDR3 plus reference TRBV7-2 and TRBJ2-2, the full variable domain is GAGVSQSPSNKVTEKGKDVELRCDPISGHTALYWYRQSLGQGLEFLIYFQGNSAPDKSGLPSDRFSAERTGGSVSTLTIQRTQQEDSAVYLCASSYGLAGVAGELFFGEGSRLTVL.

The chain employs TRBV10-2 and TRBJ2-1, with 14 bases that match TRBD2. CDR1 is WSHSY and CDR2 is SAAADI in the germline V gene. Germline trimming cut 7 bases from V and 13 bases from J; bases unmatched to any gene: 15. The CDR3 contains 16 residues. The DNA of the CDR3 is TGCGCCAGCACTCTTGGACTAGCGGGAGGCGTAGAGACCCAGTTCTTC. Protein: CASTLGLAGGVETQFF.

This clonotype was recorded many times. The V gene is TRBV5-1, the J gene TRBJ2-1; TRBD1 agrees at 8 bases. Per the germline V gene, CDR1 is SGHRS and CDR2 is YFSETQ. CDR3 length: 15 residues. The trim removed 1 base at V and 7 bases at J, leaving 7 bases unmatched. The CDR3: CASSLSQGGRNEQFF. CDR3 nucleotide sequence: TGCGCCAGCAGCTTGTCACAGGGGGGTCGGAATGAGCAGTTCTTC.

This clonotype has a count of ten or more. The CDR3 DNA is TGTGCCATCAGTGAGTTCCAGTCCCACGAGCAGTACTTC. Translated: CAISEFQSHEQYF. The chain links TRBV10-3 to TRBJ2-7, with unresolved D. Germline CDR1 and CDR2: ENHRY and SYGVKD. Trimming removed 1 base at V and 5 bases at J, with 9 bases between. This CDR3 spans 13 amino acids.

V and J are TRBV28 and TRBJ1-5; D may be TRBD1 (6 bases). The CDR3 loop spans 14 amino acids. The V end was cut by 3 bases, the J end by 5 bases, with 11 bases between. Germline CDR1 MDHEN, CDR2 SYDVKM. CDR3 nucleotide sequence: TGTGCCAGCAGTTTCTCAGGGGTCTATCAGCCCCAGCATTTT. Amino acid sequence: CASSFSGVYQPQHF.

This chain links TRBV28 with TRBJ2-4, with D possibly being TRBD1 (6 bases). Trimming removed 0 bases at V and 13 bases at J, with 13 bases between. The germline V gene has CDR1 MDHEN and CDR2 SYDVKM. This CDR3 is 13 amino acids long. The CDR3 loop is CASSLWRGHTQYF. As DNA, the CDR3 is TGTGCCAGCAGTTTATGGAGGGGACATACGCAGTACTTC. Looking up the rest from reference TRBV28 and TRBJ2-4 gives the full variable domain: DVKVTQSSRYLVKRTGEKVFLECVQDMDHENMFWYRQDPGLGLRLIYFSYDVKMKEKGDIPEGYSVSREKKERFSLILESASTNQTSMYLCASSLWRGHTQYFGAGTRLSVL.

The chain is built from TRBV20-1 and TRBJ2-1; D is undetermined. The CDR3 length is 10 residues. Trimming removed 3 bases at V and 15 bases at J, with 12 bases between. Germline loops: CDR1 DFQATT, CDR2 SNEGSKA (reference sequence). CDR3 residues: CSASIDQRFF. The CDR3 nucleotides read TGCAGTGCTAGCATTGACCAGCGGTTCTTC.

This clonotype was detected only once. The chain couples TRBV20-1 to TRBJ2-3; TRBD2 matches 8 bases. V was clipped by 2 bases and J by 1 base; unmatched bases: 2. Germline V lookup: CDR1 DFQATT, CDR2 SNEGSKA (reference sequence). The CDR3 extends over 14 amino acids. The CDR3 region has the DNA TGCAGTGCTAGAATGCGGGAGGGCACAGATACGCAGTATTTT. Its protein is CSARMREGTDTQYF.

This clonotype has at least ten counts. The rearrangement links TRBV10-2 to TRBJ2-1; no firm D call. The CDR3 sequence is 13 residues long. Trimming took 6 bases from V and 3 from J, leaving 9 bases between them. In germline, CDR1 is WSHSY, CDR2 SAAADI. Written as DNA, the CDR3 is TGCGCCAGCAGGTCCCAGAGCTACAATGAGCAGTTCTTC. It specifies CASRSQSYNEQFF.

Here the CDR3 reads CASRSGGGNTIYF. The CDR3 DNA reads TGCGCCAGCAGATCCGGGGGAGGAAACACCATATATTTT. The genes are TRBV10-2 and TRBJ1-3; perhaps TRBD1 as D (5 bases). With 6 bases removed from V and 4 bases from J, the gap between germline ends came to 10 bases. CDR3 length: 13 amino acids. CDR1 and CDR2 from the germline V gene are WSHSY and SAAADI.

This clonotype came up many times. J is TRBJ2-1 and V is TRBV7-2; 8 nucleotides line up with TRBD2. CDR3 length equals 14 residues. The J segment lost 8 bases and the V segment lost 1 base, leaving 4 bases of the junction unmatched. The germline gives CDR1 SGHTA, CDR2 FQGNSA. In DNA form, the CDR3 reads TGTGCCAGCAGCTTAGGGACTAGCAGGGATGAGCAGTTCTTC. Its translation: CASSLGTSRDEQFF.

The V and J genes are TRBV6-2 or TRBV6-3 and TRBJ1-1, with unresolved D. The germline V gene has CDR1 MNHEY and CDR2 SVGEGT. V dropped 0 bases and J dropped 10 bases, with 15 bases sitting between them. This CDR3 is 14 amino acids long. The CDR3 DNA sequence: TGTGCCAGCAGTTACTCTATGGGCCCCCTGGGAGCTTTCTTT. It specifies CASSYSMGPLGAFF.

This clonotype was detected many times. The J gene is TRBJ2-7, the V gene TRBV5-6; the D gene is possibly TRBD1 (5 bases). The CDR3 loop spans 14 amino acids. The V end lost 0 bases, the J end lost 3 bases, and 10 bases lay between the germline ends. Per the germline V gene, CDR1 is SGHDT and CDR2 is YYEEEE. CDR3 amino acids: CASSLGYRYYEQYF. For the CDR3, the DNA is TGTGCCAGCAGCTTGGGGTACAGGTACTACGAGCAGTACTTC.

There are a few counts of this clonotype. The chain joins TRBV7-2 to TRBJ1-4, with unresolved D. The V gene lost 5 bases and the J gene lost 11 bases, with 15 bases spanning the gap. The CDR3 length is 13 residues. CDR1 and CDR2 from the germline V gene are SGHTA and FQGNSA. DNA of the CDR3: TGTGCCAGCAGCCTCAATGACGGGGATAAACTGTTTTTT. Translated, it gives CASSLNDGDKLFF.

This clonotype was detected a few times. This chain uses TRBV7-2 with TRBJ1-2; D gene unclear. The CDR3 is 13 amino acids. V was cut by 2 bases and J by 7 bases, with 11 bases left in between. Germline values: CDR1 SGHTA, CDR2 FQGNSA. CDR3 protein: CASSLSTSGGYTF. CDR3 sequence (DNA): TGTGCCAGCAGCTTATCCACGTCTGGTGGCTACACCTTC.

This clonotype was picked up a small number of times. The chain is built from TRBV19 and TRBJ1-2; maybe TRBD1 (5 bases). Trimming took 4 bases from V and 8 from J, leaving 14 bases between them. The CDR3 contains 13 residues. The germline V gene encodes CDR1 LNHDA and CDR2 SQIVND (reference sequence). The CDR3 region has the DNA TGTGCCAGTAGTAGGGACCCACAGAGGGGCTACACCTTC. Translation: CASSRDPQRGYTF.

With regard to this clonotype: A read error may account for a junction end that differs from germline. This chain uses TRBV27 with TRBJ2-5, with D possibly being TRBD2 (5 bases). The germline CDR1 and CDR2 sequences are MNHEY and SMNVEV (reference sequence). The CDR3 spans 15 residues. DNA for the CDR3: TGTGCCAGCAGTCCCTACTTGGACTCAAGAGCGGCGCAGCACTTC. This translates into CASSPYLDSRAAQHF.